One and the same sample provided the 16 T cell receptor beta chains below, sequenced in a study of T cell changes during pregnancy in multiple sclerosis. Clones were read by immunoSEQ multiplex PCR, and TCRdb kept only the in-frame ones, dropping some. The table records 50,000 to 70,000 clones, 93% of them present only once. The material sequenced was peripheral blood, taken after pregnancy. These receptors originate from a female donor with multiple sclerosis, enrolled in a pregnancy study.

The chain recombines TRBV7-3 with TRBJ2-3, with 11 positions matching TRBD2. The CDR3 totals 15 residues. With 2 bases clipped from V and 5 bases from J, the junction kept 3 bases outside the gene matches. Looked up from germline, CDR1 is SGHTA and CDR2 is FQGTGA. CDR3 sequence: CASSLPGLAEDTQYF. The CDR3 DNA reads as TGTGCCAGCAGCTTACCGGGACTAGCGGAAGATACGCAGTATTTT.

The chain uses TRBV9 and TRBJ1-4, with TRBD1 matching 9 bases. The CDR3 spans 15 residues. CDR1 and CDR2 (germline): SGDLS, YYNGEE. V was pared by 0 bases and J by 5 bases, with 2 bases of the junction left unmatched. The CDR3 sequence is CASSVGTGVNEKLFF. Written as DNA, the CDR3 is TGTGCCAGCAGCGTAGGGACAGGGGTAAATGAAAAACTGTTTTTT.

The chain couples TRBV5-6 to TRBJ2-2; D might be TRBD2 (5 bases). Germline lookup yields CDR1 SGHDT and CDR2 YYEEEE. V was cut by 4 bases and J by 5 bases, with 15 bases left in between. The CDR3 extends over 15 amino acids. CDR3 in amino acids: CASSKRSLRTGELFF. CDR3 nucleotide sequence: TGTGCCAGCAGCAAGCGGTCCCTACGAACCGGGGAGCTGTTTTTT.

The rearrangement uses TRBV15 and TRBJ2-1, with D tentatively TRBD1 (6 bases). V lost 2 bases and J lost 3, with 17 bases in between. This CDR3 spans 17 amino acids. The germline CDR1 and CDR2 sequences are LNHNV and YYDKDF (reference sequence). The CDR3 DNA reads as TGTGCCACCAGCAGAAGCTCAGGGGCGGGTAACTACAATGAGCAGTTCTTC. This gives the protein CATSRSSGAGNYNEQFF.

V and J are TRBV19 and TRBJ2-2, with a tentative D call TRBD2 (5 bases). CDR1 is LNHDA, CDR2 SQIVND, per germline (reference sequence). The CDR3 sequence is 14 residues long. V was clipped by 6 bases and J by 5 bases, with 13 bases between them. Written as DNA, the CDR3 is TGTGCCAGTAGCCCGGGGTTAGGAACCGGGGAGCTGTTTTTT. Translating it yields CASSPGLGTGELFF.

The V and J genes are TRBV9 and TRBJ2-3, with D possibly being TRBD1 (6 bases). Germline V gene sequence: CDR1 SGDLS, CDR2 YYNGEE. Trimming pared 3 bases from V and 2 bases from J, leaving 13 bases between. CDR3 size: 15 residues. The CDR3 nucleotides read TGTGCCAGCAGCGCTCCTAGGACAGCCACAGATACGCAGTATTTT. This gives the protein CASSAPRTATDTQYF.

This clone was detected only a few times. The J gene is TRBJ1-4, the V gene TRBV28; D perhaps matches TRBD1 (6 bases). CDR1 and CDR2 from the germline V gene are MDHEN and SYDVKM. CDR3 length: 13 residues. V lost 8 bases, J lost 3 bases, and 10 bases lay in between. The CDR3 DNA reads TGTGCCAGCCGGACAGTTCCTAATGAAAAACTGTTTTTT. As protein: CASRTVPNEKLFF.

This clone was detected only a few times. This chain joins TRBV4-1 and TRBJ1-1; 9 nucleotides align to TRBD1. There are 14 residues in the CDR3. From germline, CDR1 is MGHRA and CDR2 YSYEKL. The trim removed 1 base at V and 11 bases at J, leaving 8 bases unmatched. CDR3 region: CASSQATGGVEAFF. DNA of the CDR3: TGCGCCAGCAGCCAAGCGACAGGGGGAGTAGAGGCTTTCTTT.

The chain uses TRBV19 and TRBJ2-1; 10 bases agree with TRBD2. V was clipped by 2 bases and J by 3 bases; unmatched bases: 4. Germline V gene lookup returns CDR1 LNHDA and CDR2 SQIVND (reference sequence). There are 16 residues in the CDR3. The CDR3 sequence: CASSIRPSGGYNEQFF. Written as DNA, the CDR3 is TGTGCCAGTAGTATAAGGCCTAGCGGGGGCTACAATGAGCAGTTCTTC.

This chain joins TRBV21-1 and TRBJ2-6; TRBD1 reflects the table's D call only, with no check against the DNA. TRBV21-1 is a listed pseudogene. The CDR3 is 15 amino acids. For the CDR3, the DNA is TGTGCCAGCACCCCGGACAGGTGTGGGGCCAACGTCCTGACTTTC. It yields the protein CASTPDRCGANVLTF.

The genes are TRBV6-5 and TRBJ2-3; tentatively, D is TRBD2 (5 bases). The CDR3 loop spans 15 amino acids. V was clipped by 2 bases and J by 0 bases, with 9 bases between them. Per germline, CDR1 MNHEY and CDR2 SVGAGI. The CDR3 region is CASSYGGGSTDTQYF. DNA of the CDR3: TGTGCCAGCAGTTACGGTGGCGGGAGCACAGATACGCAGTATTTT.

Only one count was recorded for this clone. J is TRBJ2-7 and V is TRBV11-2; 9 bases align to TRBD1. Losses at the gene ends were 0 bases for V and 4 bases for J; bases not matched to a gene: 4. CDR3 length: 15 residues. Germline CDR1 and CDR2: SGHAT and FQNNGV. CDR3 in DNA: TGTGCCAGCAGCTTAGAAGACAGGGGGGGATACGAGCAGTACTTC. Translated, it gives CASSLEDRGGYEQYF.

The chain carries TRBV5-1 and TRBJ2-7; TRBD1 agrees at 12 bases. Losses at the gene ends were 6 bases for V and 4 bases for J; bases not matched to a gene: 11. The germline V gene encodes CDR1 SGHRS and CDR2 YFSETQ. The CDR3 sequence is 16 residues long. Here the CDR3 reads CASTGTGGVDRYEQYF. In DNA, the CDR3 is TGCGCCAGCACCGGGACAGGGGGCGTCGATCGGTACGAGCAGTACTTC.

This clone appeared a single time. The genes are TRBV5-1 and TRBJ2-2; 9 positions match TRBD1. V lost 4 bases and J lost 3; bases outside the gene matches: 7. This CDR3 contains 16 residues. CDR1 and CDR2 from the germline V gene are SGHRS and YFSETQ. The CDR3 bases are TGCGCCAGCAGCCGACTAGACAGGGGGTACACCGGGGAGCTGTTTTTT. Protein sequence: CASSRLDRGYTGELFF.

This sequence joins TRBV6-4 and TRBJ1-2, with D possibly matching TRBD1 (6 bases). The V and J ends lost 3 bases and 6 bases respectively, with 11 bases between them. Looked up from germline, CDR1 is MRHNA and CDR2 is SNTAGT. The CDR3 length is 13 residues. The CDR3 DNA reads TGTGCCAGCAGTGAGACAGGCCTCGATGGCTACACCTTC. This translates into CASSETGLDGYTF.

The chain is built from TRBV10-3 and TRBJ2-1; D is unclear. V gave up 1 base and J gave up 6 bases, with 7 bases separating them. Germline CDR1 is ENHRY and CDR2 is SYGVKD. The CDR3 spans 13 residues. CDR3 sequence: CAISEFTGNEQFF. The CDR3 DNA reads as TGTGCCATCAGTGAGTTTACGGGCAATGAGCAGTTCTTC.